A single T cell receptor beta chain is shown here with its context. Its antigen is unknown. The input lacks base qualities; no much larger clone sits a single base away. Instrument on record: Illumina HiSeq 2500. TCR beta libraries were prepared by quantitative 5'-RACE with molecular barcodes. Per the source publication's procedure: To identify disease-linked TCR variants, a new computational method was used, one built on a probabilistic model of VDJ rearrangement. Clones were called with MiXCR by TCRdb after fastp trimmed the public reads at Q25, and only in-frame beta chains were retained. Rows are combined by CDR3 protein, so each entry shows the most common genes and DNA. The V and J calls were determined by TCRdb, not by the authors. This sample gives about 66,000 distinct CDR3 sequences in total; around 6.5% of them show up just once. Of the sample, around 5.3% is held by the ten largest clones.

These data originate in a study of CD8 T cells in ankylosing spondylitis (TCRdb year 2017). Concerning the study at large: The study profiled T cell receptor beta repertoires in healthy donors and ankylosing spondylitis patients to find disease-linked TCR variants. The full study cohort comprised roughly 24 ankylosing spondylitis patients and roughly 100 healthy donors. Samples of peripheral blood were taken, and for ankylosing spondylitis patients, synovial fluid was collected as well. Broad study findings and their caveats: Some motif variants were previously reported in synovial fluid and blood of reactive arthritis patients, suggesting common disease-initiation mechanisms. The disease-linked clones had a CD8+ phenotype and were found at relatively low frequencies in peripheral blood. Blood from ankylosing spondylitis patients appeared to be characterized by a TCR beta motif made up of under ten highly homologous amino acid variants. Significant enrichment of the disease-linked clones was reported in matched synovial fluid samples from ankylosing spondylitis patients.

For CDR1 and CDR2, the germline V gene lists MNHNS and SASEGT. The CDR3 spans 15 residues, from the cysteine through the phenylalanine. The CDR3 DNA has 45 bases and is translated from base 1. Clipping removes 7 bases from V and 1 base from J, with 6 as the unmatched junction base count. Synovial fluid samples were paired with blood samples taken from the same ankylosing spondylitis patients. Sequencing was performed on synovial fluid, either unsorted or a sorted T cell fraction (not recorded which). The sequence derives from a male donor with ankylosing spondylitis. The rearranged chain carries TRBV6-1 and TRBJ2-5; TRBD2 agrees with 10 junctional bases. The sequence in DNA is TGTGCCAGCACCAAGCGGGGGGGCATCCAAGAGACCCAGTACTTC. The translation is CASTKRGGIQETQYF.